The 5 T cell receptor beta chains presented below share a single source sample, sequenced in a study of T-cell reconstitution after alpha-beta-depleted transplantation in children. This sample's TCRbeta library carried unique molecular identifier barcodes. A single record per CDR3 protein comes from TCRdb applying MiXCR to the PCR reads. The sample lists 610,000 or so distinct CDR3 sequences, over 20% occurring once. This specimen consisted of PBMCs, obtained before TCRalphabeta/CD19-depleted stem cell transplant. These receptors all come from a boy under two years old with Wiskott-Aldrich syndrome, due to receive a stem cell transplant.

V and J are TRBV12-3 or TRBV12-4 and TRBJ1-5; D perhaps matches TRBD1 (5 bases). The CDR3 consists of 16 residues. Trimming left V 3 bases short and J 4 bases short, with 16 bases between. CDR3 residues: CASSLFQGLGNQPQHF. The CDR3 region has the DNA TGTGCCAGCAGTTTGTTTCAGGGATTGGGGAATCAGCCCCAGCATTTT.

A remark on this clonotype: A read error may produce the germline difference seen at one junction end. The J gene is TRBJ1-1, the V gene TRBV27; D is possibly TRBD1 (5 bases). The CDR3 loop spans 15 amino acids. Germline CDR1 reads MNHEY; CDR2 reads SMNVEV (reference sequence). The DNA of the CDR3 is TGTGCCAGCAGTTTCCGCGGACACTCGAACACTGAAGTTTTCTTT. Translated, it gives CASSFRGHSNTEVFF.

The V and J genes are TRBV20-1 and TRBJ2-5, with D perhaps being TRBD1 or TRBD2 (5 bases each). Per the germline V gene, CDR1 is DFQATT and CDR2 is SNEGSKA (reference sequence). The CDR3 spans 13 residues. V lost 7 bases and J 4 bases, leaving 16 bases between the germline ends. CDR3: CSGRGVTGETQYF. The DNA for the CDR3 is TGCAGTGGAAGAGGGGTGACCGGAGAGACCCAGTACTTC.

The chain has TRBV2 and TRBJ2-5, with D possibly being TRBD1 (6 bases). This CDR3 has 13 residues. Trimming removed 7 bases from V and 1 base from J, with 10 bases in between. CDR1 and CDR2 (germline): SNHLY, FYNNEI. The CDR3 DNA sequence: TGTGCCAGCACTCGACAGGCCCAAGAGACCCAGTACTTC. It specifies CASTRQAQETQYF.

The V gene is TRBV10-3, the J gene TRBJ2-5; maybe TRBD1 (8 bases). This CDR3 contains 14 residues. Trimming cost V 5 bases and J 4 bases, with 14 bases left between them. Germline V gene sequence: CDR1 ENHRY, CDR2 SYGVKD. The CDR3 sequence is CAISPYRGGETQYF. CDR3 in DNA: TGTGCCATCAGTCCGTACAGGGGGGGAGAGACCCAGTACTTC.